The 19 T cell receptor beta chains below were found in one sample sequenced in a study of response to subunit inactivated influenza vaccine. One entry per CDR3 protein results from TCRdb running MiXCR on the RT-PCR reads. The table includes more than 700,000 distinct CDR3 sequences, roughly 20% detected once. The sequencing used PBMCs from blood, collected roughly 5 days after vaccination. The source is a man aged 45-65 years who received an inactivated influenza vaccine.

This clonotype was detected a few times. The chain uses TRBV5-1 and TRBJ1-1; D is uncertain. Per germline, CDR1 SGHRS and CDR2 YFSETQ. With 3 bases removed from V and 5 bases from J, the gap between germline ends came to 14 bases. CDR3 length equals 14 residues. CDR3 residues: CASSSDTGETEAFF. The CDR3 coding sequence is TGCGCCAGCAGCTCCGACACGGGCGAGACTGAAGCTTTCTTT.

This clonotype occurred a few times. The V gene is TRBV11-2, the J gene TRBJ2-5; TRBD2 matches 7 bases. The CDR3 is 16 residues long. The V gene end was trimmed by 5 bases and the J gene end by 5 bases; junction bases not matched to a gene: 14. Germline V gene lookup returns CDR1 SGHAT and CDR2 FQNNGV. DNA for the CDR3: TGTGCCAGCAGCACCCGTGGGACTACCTTACGGGAGACCCAGTACTTC. This encodes CASSTRGTTLRETQYF.

This chain connects TRBV20-1 to TRBJ2-1; 11 bases are a match to TRBD2. Germline CDR1 and CDR2: DFQATT and SNEGSKA (reference sequence). The junction had 13 bases not matched to a gene; V was cut back by 2 bases and J by 7 bases. This CDR3 is built from 17 residues. Here the CDR3 reads CSARNLAGGFLGNEQFF. For the CDR3, the DNA is TGCAGTGCTAGAAATCTAGCGGGGGGTTTTTTAGGAAATGAGCAGTTCTTC.

The rearrangement links TRBV29-1 to TRBJ2-5, with D perhaps TRBD1 or TRBD2 (6 bases each). The V end was cut by 0 bases, the J end by 4 bases, with 9 bases between. Per germline, CDR1 SQVTM and CDR2 ANQGSEA. The CDR3 is 13 residues long. The CDR3 reads CSVEDGGLETQYF. CDR3 bases: TGCAGCGTTGAAGACGGGGGCTTAGAGACCCAGTACTTC. Variable domain in full (rest from reference TRBV29-1 and TRBJ2-5): SAVISQKPSRDICQRGTSLTIQCQVDSQVTMMFWYRQQPGQSLTLIATANQGSEATYESGFVIDKFPISRPNLTFSTLTVSNMSPEDSSIYLCSVEDGGLETQYFGPGTRLLVL.

The chain links TRBV20-1 to TRBJ1-5; TRBD1 agrees at 8 bases. The CDR3 contains 13 residues. Germline CDR1 is DFQATT and CDR2 is SNEGSKA (reference sequence). The junction had 6 bases not matched to a gene; V was cut back by 5 bases and J by 6 bases. CDR3 nucleotide sequence: TGCAGTGCTCTGGACAGGGCTGGTCAGCCCCAGCATTTT. Translated: CSALDRAGQPQHF.

V and J are TRBV12-3 or TRBV12-4 and TRBJ1-2; D call uncertain. The CDR3 runs 13 residues. The V end was cut by 1 base, the J end by 5 bases, with 8 bases between. In DNA, the CDR3 is TGTGCCAGCAGTTTAGGGTACAGTTATGGCTACACCTTC. Translating gives CASSLGYSYGYTF.

The chain recombines TRBV5-1 with TRBJ1-4, with D perhaps TRBD1 (5 bases). V was shortened by 0 bases and J by 7 bases, with 10 bases between the two germline ends. Germline CDR1 is SGHRS and CDR2 is YFSETQ. The CDR3 extends over 14 amino acids. CDR3 sequence (DNA): TGCGCCAGCAGCTTGGGCTCAAGGGGTGAAAAACTGTTTTTT. Its protein product is CASSLGSRGEKLFF.

The gene calls are TRBV7-2 and TRBJ2-5, with TRBD2 as a possible D gene (6 bases). Between the trimmed V and J ends, which lost 5 bases and 7 bases, there was a span of 20 bases. CDR1 is SGHTA, CDR2 FQGNSA, per germline. This CDR3 contains 15 residues. The CDR3 here is CASSRWTNTEGTQYF. The CDR3 DNA is TGTGCCAGCAGCCGTTGGACTAACACCGAAGGGACCCAGTACTTC.

This clonotype was found many times. The chain recombines TRBV10-3 with TRBJ2-1; no clear D gene. The CDR3 extends over 13 amino acids. V was clipped by 5 bases and J by 0 bases, with 5 bases between them. Germline CDR1 and CDR2: ENHRY and SYGVKD. CDR3 sequence: CAISPGSYNEQFF. CDR3 DNA sequence: TGTGCCATCAGTCCAGGCTCCTACAATGAGCAGTTCTTC.

This clonotype came up a few times. V gene TRBV11-2 combines with J gene TRBJ2-7, with unresolved D. Germline CDR1 and CDR2: SGHAT and FQNNGV. This CDR3 is 17 amino acids long. V dropped 4 bases and J dropped 2 bases, with 21 bases sitting between them. The CDR3 loop is CASSSSPGVNSPYEQYF. The CDR3 DNA reads TGTGCCAGCAGCTCCTCCCCTGGGGTCAATTCGCCCTACGAGCAGTACTTC.

The gene calls are TRBV10-2 and TRBJ1-6; D is undetermined. The CDR3 runs 16 residues. V lost 3 bases to trimming and J lost 0 bases, with 9 bases between them. Germline CDR1 WSHSY, CDR2 SAAADI. As DNA, the CDR3 is TGCGCCAGCAGTGATTTGGCCCTCTCCTATAATTCACCCCTCCACTTT. It translates to CASSDLALSYNSPLHF.

The rearrangement joins TRBV2 to TRBJ2-7, with 8 bases aligning to TRBD1. CDR3 length equals 14 residues. Trimming took 10 bases from V and 11 from J; bases not matched to a gene: 19. CDR1 and CDR2 (germline): SNHLY, FYNNEI. The CDR3 nucleotides read TGTGCCAATGACCAGGGGTCAGGGGGCGCCGAAGAGTACTTC. This encodes CANDQGSGGAEEYF.

This clonotype was observed a handful of times. This chain joins TRBV7-9 and TRBJ2-7; tentatively, D is TRBD1 (6 bases). Germline loops: CDR1 SEHNR, CDR2 FQNEAQ (reference sequence). Trimming cost V 5 bases and J 3 bases, with 11 bases left between them. CDR3 length equals 13 residues. Here the CDR3 reads CASSPKDSYEQYF. CDR3 bases: TGTGCCAGCAGCCCAAAGGACAGCTACGAGCAGTACTTC.

The DNA of the CDR3 is TGTGCCAGTAGCTCCTCCGTGACAGGGTCCGAGACCCAGTACTTC. Translating gives CASSSSVTGSETQYF. J is TRBJ2-5 and V is TRBV19; 7 nucleotides line up with TRBD1. From germline, CDR1 is LNHDA and CDR2 SQIVND (reference sequence). This CDR3 has 15 residues. V dropped 6 bases and J dropped 5; count of bases not matched to a gene: 12.

The chain links TRBV10-3 to TRBJ1-2, with D maybe TRBD1 (5 bases). CDR1 and CDR2 from the germline V gene are ENHRY and SYGVKD. Between the trimmed V and J ends, which lost 2 bases and 3 bases, there was a span of 13 bases. The CDR3 loop spans 15 amino acids. The CDR3 spells CAISEPHRGDYGYTF. Here the CDR3 DNA reads TGTGCCATCAGTGAGCCCCACCGGGGCGACTATGGCTACACCTTC.

The CDR3 reads CASSPGTWNEQFF. In DNA, the CDR3 is TGTGCCAGCAGCCCGGGGACTTGGAATGAGCAGTTCTTC. The rearrangement links TRBV7-9 to TRBJ2-1; maybe TRBD2 (6 bases). V lost 5 bases and J 7 bases, leaving 12 bases between the germline ends. This CDR3 region has 13 residues. Germline V gene data show CDR1 as SEHNR and CDR2 as FQNEAQ (reference sequence). The variable domain in full, with the rest retrieved from reference TRBV7-9 and TRBJ2-1, is DTGVSQNPRHKITKRGQNVTFRCDPISEHNRLYWYRQTLGQGPEFLTYFQNEAQLEKSRLLSDRFSAERPKGSFSTLEIQRTEQGDSAMYLCASSPGTWNEQFFGPGTRLTVL.

This clonotype came up many times. This chain joins TRBV13 and TRBJ1-2; D perhaps matches TRBD1 (5 bases). This CDR3 is 12 amino acids long. Per germline, CDR1 PRHDT and CDR2 FYEKMQ (reference sequence). V shed 6 bases and J shed 5 bases, with 10 bases lying between them. The CDR3 nucleotides read TGTGCCAGCAGTCGGCCAGGGTATGGCTACACCTTC. This translates into CASSRPGYGYTF.

This clonotype occurred many times. The rearrangement links TRBV19 to TRBJ1-2, with a weak D call TRBD1 (5 bases). The CDR3 is 13 amino acids. Germline CDR1 LNHDA, CDR2 SQIVND (reference sequence). Trimming stripped 4 bases from V and 6 bases from J, with 12 bases between. As DNA, the CDR3 is TGTGCCAGTAGTAGCCCGGGGGAGGATGGCTACACCTTC. Encoded protein: CASSSPGEDGYTF. Supplemented by reference TRBV19 and TRBJ1-2, the full variable domain reads DGGITQSPKYLFRKEGQNVTLSCEQNLNHDAMYWYRQDPGQGLRLIYYSQIVNDFQKGDIAEGYSVSREKKESFPLTVTSAQKNPTAFYLCASSSPGEDGYTFGSGTRLTVV.

The gene calls are TRBV6-1 and TRBJ2-1; 7 nucleotides line up with TRBD2. The germline CDR1 and CDR2 sequences are MNHNS and SASEGT. The V segment lost 9 bases and the J segment 3 bases; nucleotides outside the gene matches: 14. The CDR3 contains 16 residues. The CDR3 is CASAGDGGGLYNEQFF. The CDR3 region has the DNA TGTGCCAGTGCCGGGGATGGGGGGGGACTCTACAATGAGCAGTTCTTC.